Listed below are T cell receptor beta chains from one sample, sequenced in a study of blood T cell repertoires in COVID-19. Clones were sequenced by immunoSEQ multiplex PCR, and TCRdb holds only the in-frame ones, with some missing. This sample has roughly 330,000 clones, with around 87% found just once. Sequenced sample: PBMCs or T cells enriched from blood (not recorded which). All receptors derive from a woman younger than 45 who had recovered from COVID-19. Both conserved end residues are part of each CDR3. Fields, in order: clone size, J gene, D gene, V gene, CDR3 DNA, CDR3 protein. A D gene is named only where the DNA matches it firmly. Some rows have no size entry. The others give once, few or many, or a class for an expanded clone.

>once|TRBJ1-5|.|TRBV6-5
TGTGCCAGCCGAGACGGGGTAAAGCCCCAGCATTTT
CASRDGVKPQHF
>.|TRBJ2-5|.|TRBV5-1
TGCGCCAGCAGCCGTGACAATTACCAAGAGACCCAGTACTTC
CASSRDNYQETQYF
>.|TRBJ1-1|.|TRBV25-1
TGTGCCAGCAGTGAATCTCGGGGATTTGACACTGAAGCTTTCTTT
CASSESRGFDTEAFF
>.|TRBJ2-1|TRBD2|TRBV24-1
TGTGCCACCAGTGGCCAGACTAGCGGGGGGGAATTCTACAATGAGCAGTTCTTC
CATSGQTSGGEFYNEQFF
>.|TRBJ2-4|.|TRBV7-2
TGTGCCAGTGCCGGGTGGGCAGGGCCTAACAAAAACATTCAGTACTTC
CASAGWAGPNKNIQYF
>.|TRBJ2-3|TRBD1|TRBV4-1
TGCGCCAGCAGCTCGGACAGGGGCACAGATACGCAGTATTTT
CASSSDRGTDTQYF
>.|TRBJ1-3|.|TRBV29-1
TGCAGCGTTGAAGGAGGAGACACCATATATTTT
CSVEGGDTIYF
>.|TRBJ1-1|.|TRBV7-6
TGTGCCAGCAGCTTAGATGTGGGGGGGTTTGAAGCTTTCTTT
CASSLDVGGFEAFF
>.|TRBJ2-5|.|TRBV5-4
TGTGCCAGCAGCTTGGGCGGTTCCCAAGAGACCCAGTACTTC
CASSLGGSQETQYF
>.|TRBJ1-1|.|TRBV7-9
TGTGCCAGCACCTTTTACAGTGGTACTGAAGCTTTCTTT
CASTFYSGTEAFF
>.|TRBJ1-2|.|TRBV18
TGTGCCAGCTCACTTTCATCACAGGTCTCTAACTATGGCTACACCTTC
CASSLSSQVSNYGYTF
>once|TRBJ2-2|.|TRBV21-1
TGTGCCAGCAGCCTCGAACTAGGGGAGCTGTTTTTT
CASSLELGELFF
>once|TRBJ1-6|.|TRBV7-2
TGTGCCAGCAGCTTAAATTACCGAGGCCACTCACCCCTCCACTTT
CASSLNYRGHSPLHF
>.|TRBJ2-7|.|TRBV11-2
TGTGCCAGCAGCTCTAATGGGGGCCTGTCCTACGAGCAGTACTTC
CASSSNGGLSYEQYF
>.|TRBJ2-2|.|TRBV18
TGTGCCAGCTCACCGACACAGGGAGGGGAGCTGTTTTTT
CASSPTQGGELFF
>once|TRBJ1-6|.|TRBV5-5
TGTGCCAGCAGCCCTGGGGGGGCCCTGACCCTCTATAATTCACCCCTCCACTTT
CASSPGGALTLYNSPLHF
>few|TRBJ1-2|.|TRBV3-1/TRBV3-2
TGTGCCAGCAGCCACATATCCGGGACATGGAATGGGTACACCTTC
CASSHISGTWNGYTF
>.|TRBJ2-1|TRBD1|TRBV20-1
TGCAGTGCTAGTTCGACAGGGGCAGGCAATGAGCAGTTCTTC
CSASSTGAGNEQFF
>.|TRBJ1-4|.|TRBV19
TGTGCCAGTAGTAGGGGTCAGGGTGGAGCTGAAAAACTGTTTTTT
CASSRGQGGAEKLFF
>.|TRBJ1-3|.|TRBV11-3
TGTGCCAGCAGCCAAGCGGGGGGAAACACCATATATTTT
CASSQAGGNTIYF
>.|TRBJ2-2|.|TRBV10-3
TGTGCCATCCCCGGGGAGAGGAACACCGGGGAGCTGTTTTTT
CAIPGERNTGELFF
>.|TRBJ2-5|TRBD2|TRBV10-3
TGTGCCATCAGTGACCGGAGCGGGGGGCAAGAGACCCAGTACTTC
CAISDRSGGQETQYF
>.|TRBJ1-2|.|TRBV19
TGTGCCAGTAGTATTGGGGGCGGGTATGGCTACACCTTC
CASSIGGGYGYTF
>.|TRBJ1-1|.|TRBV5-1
TGCGCCAGCAGCTTGTCTGAGGTGCTTGGCACTGAAGCTTTCTTT
CASSLSEVLGTEAFF
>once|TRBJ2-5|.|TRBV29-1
TGCAGCGTTGAAGATGGGGCGGTGGAGACCCAGTACTTC
CSVEDGAVETQYF
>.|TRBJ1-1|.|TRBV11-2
TGTGCCAGTACTAAGGTGAACACTGAAGCTTTCTTT
CASTKVNTEAFF
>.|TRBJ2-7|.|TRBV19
TGTGCCAGTAGTAGATATTATTTGTCGGAGCCCGAGCCCTACGAGCAGTACTTC
CASSRYYLSEPEPYEQYF
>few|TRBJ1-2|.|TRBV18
TGTGCCAGCTCACCCACCGGTTATGAGTATGGCTACACCTTC
CASSPTGYEYGYTF
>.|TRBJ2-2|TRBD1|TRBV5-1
TGCGCCAGCAGCTCGGACAGGGGGCAGGCCGGGGAGCTGTTTTTT
CASSSDRGQAGELFF
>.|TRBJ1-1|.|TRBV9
TGTGCCAGCAGCCCGGGGGGACAGAACACTGAAGCTTTCTTT
CASSPGGQNTEAFF
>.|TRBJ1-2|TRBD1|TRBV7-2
TGTGCCAGCAGCTTAGTTAGACAGGGCTATGGCTACACCTTC
CASSLVRQGYGYTF
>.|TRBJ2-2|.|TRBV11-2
TGTGCCAGCAGCTTAGTGAGGGCAGGGGAGCTGTTTTTT
CASSLVRAGELFF
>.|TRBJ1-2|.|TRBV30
TGTGCCTCATCGATCTGGAGTTATGGCTACACCTTC
CASSIWSYGYTF
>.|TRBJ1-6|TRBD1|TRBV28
TGTGCCAGCAGTTTTCTCGACAGGGCTCAGTCACCCCTCCACTTT
CASSFLDRAQSPLHF
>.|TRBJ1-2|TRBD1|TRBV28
TGTGCCAGCAGTTTATCGGGACAGAACCTTGCCTATGGCTACACCTTC
CASSLSGQNLAYGYTF
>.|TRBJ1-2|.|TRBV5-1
TGCGCCAGCAGCTTGGGCGCACAGGTGGCTGGCTACACCTTC
CASSLGAQVAGYTF
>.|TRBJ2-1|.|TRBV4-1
TGCGCCAGCAGCCTCGGACAGGTGTTCGCCGGGGGCATCGCTTACAATGAGCAGTTCTTC
CASSLGQVFAGGIAYNEQFF
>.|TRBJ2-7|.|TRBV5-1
TGCGCCAGCAGCTTGGGAGGCTACGAGCAGTACTTC
CASSLGGYEQYF
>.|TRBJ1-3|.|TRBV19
TGTGCCAGTAGTACCTTCTCTGGAAACACCATATATTTT
CASSTFSGNTIYF
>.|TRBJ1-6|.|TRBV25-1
TGTGCCAGCAGTACCCGGGACTCAGGAGGTTCACCCCTCCACTTT
CASSTRDSGGSPLHF
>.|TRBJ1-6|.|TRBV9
TGTGCCAGCAGCGTAGGTTTAGAGGTGGAGGATTCCTATAATTCACCCCTCCACTTT
CASSVGLEVEDSYNSPLHF